The next 10 T cell receptor beta chains were all read from a single sample in a study of tumor-infiltrating lymphocytes in primary liver carcinoma. The template, roughly 0.45 ug total RNA, yielded TCR beta cDNA made with a constant-region primer. Slightly modified ARM-PCR served as the procedure for the TCR beta libraries. These libraries came from three rounds of nested multiplex PCR. Rounds one and two of PCR, each of 10 to 11 cycles, were primed with TRBV1-TRBV30 forward primers and a C-beta reverse primer. TCRdb ran MiXCR on the multiplex PCR reads and lists one entry per CDR3 protein. Of about 330,000 distinct CDR3 sequences in the sample, approximately 64% are singletons; the top ten hold approximately 5.9%. Germline DNA was extracted too, while blood RNA derived from unsorted whole blood. The specimen was peripheral blood. Receptors originate from a middle-aged man with primary liver carcinoma and hepatitis B virus infection.

This clonotype occurred many times. The chain combines TRBV11-2 with TRBJ2-7, with TRBD2 matching 13 bases. The CDR3 extends over 16 amino acids. V was clipped by 4 bases and J by 2 bases; unmatched bases: 5. Germline CDR1 SGHAT, CDR2 FQNNGV. The CDR3 protein is CASSSTSGRGAYEQYF. The CDR3 nucleotides read TGTGCCAGCAGCTCCACTAGCGGGAGGGGGGCCTACGAGCAGTACTTC.

The gene calls are TRBV30 and TRBJ1-2; the D is unclear. Deletions cut 2 bases from V and 8 bases from J, with 12 bases between. The CDR3 spans 12 residues. Germline-derived CDR1 and CDR2 are GTSNPN and SVGIG (reference sequence). The chain's CDR3 is CAWSRQASGYTF. The CDR3 nucleotides are TGTGCCTGGAGTAGGCAGGCGTCGGGCTACACCTTC.

There are a few counts of this clonotype. One end of the junction is discordant with germline, which a read error may explain. The J gene is TRBJ2-7, the V gene TRBV11-2; D is uncertain. Germline V gene lookup returns CDR1 SGHAT and CDR2 FQNNGV. The CDR3 runs to 13 residues. CDR3 sequence reads: CVSSLVLPYEQYF. In DNA form, the CDR3 reads TGTGTCAGCAGCTTGGTACTTCCCTACGAGCAGTACTTC.

Of note for this clonotype: One end of the junction is discordant with germline, which a read error may explain. The rearrangement uses TRBV6-2 or TRBV6-3 and TRBJ2-7; TRBD1 matches at 8 bases. From germline, CDR1 is MNHEY and CDR2 SVGEGT. The length of the CDR3 is 14 residues. The CDR3 DNA is TGTGCCGGCAGAGACGGACAGGGCATCTACGAGCAATACTTC. Translating gives CAGRDGQGIYEQYF.

The chain carries TRBV19 and TRBJ2-1, with 9 bases that match TRBD1. V dropped 8 bases and J dropped 2; count of bases not matched to a gene: 7. Germline-derived CDR1 and CDR2 are LNHDA and SQIVND (reference sequence). The CDR3 loop spans 15 amino acids. CDR3 coding DNA: TGTGCCAGTCATCCGGGACAGGGCGCCTACAATGAGCAGTTCTTC. The encoded protein is CASHPGQGAYNEQFF.

The V and J genes are TRBV6-5 and TRBJ2-1, with 11 positions matching TRBD1. CDR3 length: 16 residues. The V gene end was trimmed by 6 bases and the J gene end by 7 bases; junction bases not matched to a gene: 11. The V gene's germline CDR1 is MNHEY and CDR2 SVGAGI. In DNA form, the CDR3 reads TGTGCCAGCAGCCTGGGGGGGGACAGGGGGTTAAATGAGCAGTTCTTC. This gives the protein CASSLGGDRGLNEQFF.

To note about this clonotype: This may come from a read error, since a much larger clone is one base off. The gene calls are TRBV4-1 and TRBJ1-2, with TRBD1 as a possible D gene (6 bases). Germline CDR1 and CDR2: MGHRA and YSYEKL. The CDR3 consists of 18 residues. CDR3: CPSSPKPGGATVVRSYTF. Here the CDR3 DNA reads TGCCCCAGCAGCCCCAAACCGGGGGGGGCGACGGTCGTTAGGAGCTACACCTTC.

As regards this clonotype: Being one base from a much bigger clone, this may be a read error. The genes are TRBV6-5 and TRBJ1-2, with unresolved D. The CDR3 contains 14 residues. Germline CDR1 reads MNHEY; CDR2 reads SVGAGI. The CDR3 coding sequence is TGTGCCAGCAGTTGGGCCGCGGGCGACTATGACTACACCTTC. It is translated as CASSWAAGDYDYTF.

Concerning this clonotype: Lacking the conserved final phenylalanine or tryptophan, this CDR3 likely reflects a read error. No DNA is shown, since the ends of the CDR3 on it are uncertain; the CDR3 is the one TCRdb lists. This rearrangement joins TRBV10-2 to TRBJ2-3; the DNA was not compared with TRBD2, the D call given in the table. Per germline, CDR1 WSHSY and CDR2 SAAADI. The CDR3 is made up of 14 amino acids, end residues included. CDR3 region: CASSPTSGADTQYS.

Notes on this clonotype: A read error may explain this, as a much larger clone is one base away. DNA of the CDR3: TGTGCCGGCAGTTACCGAGGGGCCCAAGGGTTCTTC. This sequence encodes CAGSYRGAQGFF. The chain employs TRBV6-2 or TRBV6-3 and TRBJ2-1, with D perhaps matching TRBD1 or TRBD2 (5 bases each). The CDR3 contains 12 residues. The germline gives CDR1 MNHEY, CDR2 SVGEGT.